A single sample is the source of the 9 T cell receptor beta chains below, sequenced in a study of blood T cell repertoires in COVID-19. Here immunoSEQ multiplex PCR was the method, and the copy in TCRdb shows in-frame clones only, minus some. Here the sample spans about 300,000 clones, roughly 89% being singletons. The sample was peripheral blood. The receptor source for this set is a woman aged 30 to 39 with COVID-19, enrolled during active disease.

The chain couples TRBV5-6 to TRBJ2-7, with D tentatively TRBD2 (5 bases). The CDR3 spans 14 residues. With 1 base removed from V and 6 bases from J, the gap between germline ends came to 14 bases. The germline CDR1 and CDR2 sequences are SGHDT and YYEEEE. CDR3 nucleotide sequence: TGTGCCAGCAGCTTGAACGGGAAAAAGGGCGAGCAGTACTTC. Translated: CASSLNGKKGEQYF.

For this clone: Other nucleotide sequences in the sample specify the same CDR3. The chain recombines TRBV19 with TRBJ1-4, with 7 bases identical to TRBD1. After removal of 11 bases from V and 8 bases from J, the junction contained 8 bases not matched to a gene. CDR3 length: 12 amino acids. CDR1 is LNHDA and CDR2 is SQIVND in the germline V gene (reference sequence). The CDR3 loop reads CASRQGREKLFF. CDR3 DNA sequence: TGTGCCTCGAGACAGGGTCGAGAAAAACTGTTTTTT. Filled out from reference TRBV19 and TRBJ1-4, the complete variable domain reads DGGITQSPKYLFRKEGQNVTLSCEQNLNHDAMYWYRQDPGQGLRLIYYSQIVNDFQKGDIAEGYSVSREKKESFPLTVTSAQKNPTAFYLCASRQGREKLFFGSGTQLSVL.

CDR3 protein: CASSIPRGIYNEQFF. The CDR3 DNA is TGTGCCAGCAGCATCCCCCGGGGGATATACAATGAGCAGTTCTTC. This sequence joins TRBV5-5 and TRBJ2-1; tentative D call: TRBD2 (6 bases). Trimming pared 4 bases from V and 4 bases from J, leaving 15 bases between. The CDR3 length is 15 residues. The germline CDR1 and CDR2 sequences are SGHKS and YYEKEE (reference sequence).

This clone was recorded only once. V usage is TRBV19 and J usage is TRBJ1-4, with 11 bases fitting TRBD1. The V and J ends lost 3 bases and 1 base, in that order; junction bases with no gene match: 4. This CDR3 region has 17 residues. In germline, CDR1 is LNHDA, CDR2 SQIVND (reference sequence). The CDR3 reads CASSIGTGGGTNEKLFF. In DNA form, the CDR3 reads TGTGCCAGTAGTATCGGGACAGGGGGAGGAACTAATGAAAAACTGTTTTTT.

A single count supports this clone. The gene calls are TRBV19 and TRBJ2-5; the match to TRBD2 covers 7 bases. The V gene end was trimmed by 5 bases and the J gene end by 1 base; junction bases not matched to a gene: 4. CDR1 LNHDA and CDR2 SQIVND come from the germline V gene (reference sequence). The CDR3 loop spans 14 amino acids. The CDR3 loop reads CASSGLGAQETQYF. In nucleotides, the CDR3 is TGTGCCAGTAGTGGACTAGGGGCCCAAGAGACCCAGTACTTC.

The chain joins TRBV5-1 to TRBJ1-1; D not certain. The germline gives CDR1 SGHRS, CDR2 YFSETQ. The CDR3 extends over 16 amino acids. The V end was cut by 0 bases, the J end by 0 bases, with 12 bases between. CDR3 sequence (DNA): TGCGCCAGCAGCTTGGCGCGGAGTGTCATGAACACTGAAGCTTTCTTT. Its protein product is CASSLARSVMNTEAFF.

This clone was seen a handful of times. V gene TRBV7-8 combines with J gene TRBJ1-2, with 10 positions matching TRBD1. The V gene end was trimmed by 1 base and the J gene end by 4 bases; junction bases not matched to a gene: 15. Germline CDR1 is SGHVS and CDR2 is FQNEAQ. The CDR3 loop spans 19 amino acids. Here the CDR3 reads CASSLDPGQGTTLIYGYTF. CDR3 in DNA: TGTGCCAGCAGCTTAGACCCGGGACAGGGGACGACCCTCATCTATGGCTACACCTTC.

The V and J genes are TRBV11-2 and TRBJ2-5, with D possibly TRBD1 on 6 matching bases. The CDR3 is made up of 13 amino acids. With 7 bases removed from V and 7 bases from J, the gap between germline ends came to 16 bases. CDR1 and CDR2 from the germline V gene are SGHAT and FQNNGV. CDR3 loop: CASTLTGLGTQYF. CDR3 nucleotide sequence: TGTGCCAGCACCCTAACAGGGTTGGGGACCCAGTACTTC.

The J gene is TRBJ2-2, the V gene TRBV28, with 10 bases matching TRBD1. This CDR3 spans 17 amino acids. J lost 3 bases, V lost 3 bases, and 7 bases had no gene match. Per the germline V gene, CDR1 is MDHEN and CDR2 is SYDVKM. CDR3 nucleotide sequence: TGTGCCAGCAGTTTCCGGGACAGGGGATATGACACCGGGGAGCTGTTTTTT. Encoded protein: CASSFRDRGYDTGELFF.